The 10 T cell receptor beta chains in this list originate from one sample, sequenced in a study of PD-1 blockade in classical Hodgkin lymphoma. Some clones are missing from TCRdb's copy, which holds only in-frame ones; the method was immunoSEQ multiplex PCR. The profile covers 100,000 or so clones, with about 93% appearing a single time and 2% taken by the ten largest. The time point was: cycle 4 day 1 (C4D1), after less than 7 weeks of nivolumab. Each of the patients experienced relapse following autologous stem cell transplantation, and their brentuximab vedotin exposure differed. Specimen: peripheral blood mononuclear cells (PBMCs), collected before the fourth cycle of nivolumab. The receptors derive from a human donor with classical Hodgkin lymphoma.

The chain is built from TRBV12-5 and TRBJ1-3, with 7 positions matching TRBD1. CDR3 size: 16 residues. CDR1 is LGHNT and CDR2 is FRNRAP in the germline V gene. V dropped 7 bases and J dropped 1; count of bases not matched to a gene: 10. This chain's CDR3 is CASVGTASRSGNTIYF. CDR3 DNA sequence: TGTGCTAGTGTTGGGACAGCCTCTCGATCTGGAAACACCATATATTTT.

The chain combines TRBV5-4 with TRBJ2-1; TRBD2 matches 9 bases. This CDR3 contains 15 residues. The V and J ends lost 2 bases and 7 bases, in that order; junction bases with no gene match: 7. CDR1 SGHNT and CDR2 YYREEE come from the germline V gene (reference sequence). Here the CDR3 reads CASSFRREGRNEQFF. CDR3 bases: TGTGCCAGCAGCTTCAGGCGGGAGGGCCGGAATGAGCAGTTCTTC.

This clone showed up just a few times. The chain recombines TRBV6-5 with TRBJ2-7, with D possibly matching TRBD1 (6 bases). CDR1 and CDR2 from the germline V gene are MNHEY and SVGAGI. The CDR3 runs 13 residues. Trimming stripped 5 bases from V and 2 bases from J, with 10 bases between. The CDR3 nucleotides are TGTGCCAGCAGTCCCAACAGGGCCTACGAGCAGTACTTC. Amino acids: CASSPNRAYEQYF.

This clone was counted once. V and J are TRBV5-1 and TRBJ1-1; tentative D call: TRBD1 (5 bases). Germline CDR1 is SGHRS and CDR2 is YFSETQ. Trimming took 4 bases from V and 4 from J, leaving 14 bases between them. This CDR3 has 14 residues. CDR3 loop: CASSPPKGVTEAFF. CDR3 nucleotide sequence: TGCGCCAGCAGCCCTCCTAAAGGGGTCACTGAAGCTTTCTTT.

The V and J genes are TRBV9 and TRBJ2-2, with a tentative D call TRBD2 (6 bases). The CDR3 sequence is 16 residues long. Trimming removed 0 bases at V and 6 bases at J, with 15 bases between. Germline values: CDR1 SGDLS, CDR2 YYNGEE. This CDR3 is CASSVVFQAGSGELFF. The CDR3 DNA sequence: TGTGCCAGCAGCGTAGTATTTCAGGCGGGGTCCGGGGAGCTGTTTTTT.

This chain's CDR3 is CASSDRTGETF. The CDR3 DNA follows: TGTGCCAGCAGCGATCGAACAGGGGAAACCTTC. The V gene is TRBV9, the J gene TRBJ1-2; TRBD1 matches 7 bases. V was clipped by 3 bases and J by 14 bases; unmatched bases: 7. The germline gives CDR1 SGDLS, CDR2 YYNGEE. The CDR3 runs 11 residues. The complete variable domain, with remaining parts taken from reference TRBV9 and TRBJ1-2, reads DSGVTQTPKHLITATGQRVTLRCSPRSGDLSVYWYQQSLDQGLQFLIQYYNGEERAKGNILERFSAQQFPDLHSELNLSSLELGDSALYFCASSDRTGETFGSGTRLTVV.

The chain employs TRBV6-1 and TRBJ2-7; TRBD1 agrees at 7 bases. The CDR3 sequence is 14 residues long. CDR1 MNHNS and CDR2 SASEGT come from the germline V gene. V shed 2 bases and J 3 bases; nucleotides not matched to a gene: 4. CDR3 protein: CASSESSGGYEQYF. CDR3 bases: TGTGCCAGCAGTGAATCGTCAGGGGGCTACGAGCAGTACTTC.

The rearrangement links TRBV4-2 to TRBJ2-7; no clear D. The CDR3 is 14 residues long. CDR1 and CDR2 (germline): LGHNA, YNFKEQ. V lost 0 bases to trimming and J lost 4 bases, with 10 bases between them. CDR3 nucleotide sequence: TGTGCCAGCAGCCAAGAGCCGGTAGCTTACGAGCAGTACTTC. Translated: CASSQEPVAYEQYF.

DNA of the CDR3: TGTGCCAGCAGCCCAAGCCCGGGAAGCTCCTACGAGCAGTACTTC. Its protein is CASSPSPGSSYEQYF. The chain joins TRBV9 to TRBJ2-7; perhaps TRBD2 as D (5 bases). Germline CDR1 reads SGDLS; CDR2 reads YYNGEE. CDR3 length equals 15 residues. Trimming pared 4 bases from V and 0 bases from J, leaving 14 bases between.

V is TRBV9 and J is TRBJ2-7, with 7 bases identical to TRBD2. J was trimmed by 6 bases and V by 2 bases; bases with no gene match: 5. The germline V gene encodes CDR1 SGDLS and CDR2 YYNGEE. The CDR3 runs to 13 residues. The CDR3 DNA follows: TGTGCCAGCAGCGTGAACGGGAGGTTCGAGCAGTACTTC. It specifies CASSVNGRFEQYF.